This T cell receptor beta chain appears in the sequencing data of a study of cytomegalovirus exposure and HLA in healthy donors. The primer mix had 60 Vbeta and 13 Jbeta primers. Here immunoSEQ multiplex PCR was the method, and the copy in TCRdb shows in-frame clones only, minus some. The sample has some 150,000 clones, around 80% seen once. Despite likely unrecorded immune exposures, the donors were nominally healthy at the time of sampling. The CDR3 totals 16 residues. CDR1 and CDR2 from the germline V gene are SEHNR and FQNEAQ (reference sequence). J gave up 0 bases and V 3 bases, and 5 bases lay outside the gene matches.

Sequences were obtained from PBMCs. The source is a man aged 25-40 years in good health and CMV-seropositive. The chain joins TRBV7-9 to TRBJ2-1; 7 nucleotides match TRBD2. CDR3 residues: CASSFRGGSSYNEQFF. In nucleotides, the CDR3 is TGTGCCAGCAGCTTTCGCGGGGGTAGCTCCTACAATGAGCAGTTCTTC.